This T cell receptor beta chain originates from a study of technical replicates of blood from a few donors. Measured with immunoSEQ multiplex PCR; TCRdb has only the in-frame clones, and not every one. This table has tens of thousands of clones, around 96% appearing once. The germline V gene encodes CDR1 SGHTS and CDR2 YDEGEE. The CDR3 totals 14 residues. V dropped 4 bases and J dropped 4; count of bases not matched to a gene: 5. The chain employs TRBV5-8 and TRBJ1-2, with 9 bases aligning to TRBD1. Sequencing was performed on T cells isolated from PBMCs. The sequence derives from a human donor in good health. The CDR3, as DNA: TGTGCCAGCAGCACCGGGACAGGGACCTATGGCTACACCTTC. It yields the protein CASSTGTGTYGYTF.